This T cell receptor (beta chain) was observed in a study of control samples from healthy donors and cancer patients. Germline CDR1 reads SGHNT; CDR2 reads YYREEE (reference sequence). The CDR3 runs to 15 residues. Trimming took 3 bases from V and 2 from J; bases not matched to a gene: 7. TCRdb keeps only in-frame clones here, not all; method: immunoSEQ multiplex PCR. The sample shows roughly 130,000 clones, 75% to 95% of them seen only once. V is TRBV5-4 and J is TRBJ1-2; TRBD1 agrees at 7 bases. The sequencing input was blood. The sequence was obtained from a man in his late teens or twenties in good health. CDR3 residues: CASSYRGLGNYGYTF. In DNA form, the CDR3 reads TGTGCCAGCAGCTACAGGGGTTTGGGAAACTATGGCTACACCTTC.